This is a list of T cell receptor beta chains from one sample in a study of post-analysis software for immune sequencing data. TCRdb reprocessed the PCR reads with MiXCR, giving one entry per CDR3 protein. The sample lists just over 250,000 distinct CDR3 sequences; 36% were seen once. The sequenced sample was blood. The receptors shown here come from a girl aged 10 to 17 with multiple sclerosis. Both conserved end residues are part of each CDR3. The D gene is left open where the match is weak. Size tells how often a clone was seen (once, few, many) or the class of an expanded clone, and some rows leave it out.

v_call	d_call	clone_size	j_call	cdr3_nt	cdr3_aa
TRBV20-1	-	-	TRBJ2-3	TGCAGTTCCGTGGCAGGCAGCACAGATACGCAGTATTTT	CSSVAGSTDTQYF
TRBV7-6	-	few	TRBJ1-6	TGTGCCAGCAGCTTAGTTCAGGGAAACAATTCACCCCTCCACTTT	CASSLVQGNNSPLHF
TRBV27	-	many	TRBJ2-4	TGTGCCAGCTCCCCAGCGGGTCTAGCCAAAAACATTCAGTACTTC	CASSPAGLAKNIQYF
TRBV20-1	-	-	TRBJ2-3	TGCAGTGCTAGTTTGTCCGGGGTTACCACAGATACGCAGTATTTT	CSASLSGVTTDTQYF
TRBV20-1	-	-	TRBJ1-5	TGCAGTGCGCTGGGGGGGGATCAGCCCCAGCATTTT	CSALGGDQPQHF
TRBV7-9	-	-	TRBJ1-1	TGTACCAGCAGCTCCTCCCAAACGGGGACTGAAGCTTTCTTT	CTSSSSQTGTEAFF
TRBV29-1	-	many	TRBJ2-5	TGCAGCGTTTTAGACTACCAAGAGACCCAGTACTTC	CSVLDYQETQYF
TRBV25-1	-	-	TRBJ1-6	TGTGCCAGCAGTGAATTTGGGAAGAGTTCACCCCTCCACTTT	CASSEFGKSSPLHF
TRBV3-1	TRBD1	many	TRBJ1-4	TGTGCCAGCAGCCACCCTAGGGGAAGGGGGCGTGAAAAACTGTTTTTT	CASSHPRGRGREKLFF
TRBV5-1	-	-	TRBJ1-1	TGCGCCAGCAGCTTCGGGACTCTGAACACTGAAGCTTTCTTT	CASSFGTLNTEAFF
TRBV24-1	-	-	TRBJ1-2	TGTGCCACCAGTGATTTAGGGTCCATCCGGAGCTACACCTTC	CATSDLGSIRSYTF
TRBV12-3/TRBV12-4	TRBD1	-	TRBJ1-1	TGTGCCAGCAGTTTTCCCCGCCCTCTCTCAGGGGGCGCGGGCACTGAAGCTTTCTTT	CASSFPRPLSGGAGTEAFF
TRBV11-2	TRBD2	-	TRBJ2-1	TGTGCCAGCAGCTTGGCTAGCGGATCCAATGAGCAGTTCTTC	CASSLASGSNEQFF
TRBV18	TRBD2	many	TRBJ2-5	TGTGCCAGCTCACCACCTAGCGGGGTCCTCCAAGAGACCCAGTACTTC	CASSPPSGVLQETQYF
TRBV7-9	TRBD2	few	TRBJ2-3	TGTGCCAGCCAACCAACTAGCGGGAGGGTCCCTAGCACAGATACGCAGTATTTT	CASQPTSGRVPSTDTQYF
TRBV7-3	-	few	TRBJ2-1	TGTACCAGCAGCTTAGCTCCTAGCAGTGCCTACAATGAGCAGTTCTTC	CTSSLAPSSAYNEQFF
TRBV10-3	-	many	TRBJ2-1	TGTGCCATTGTGAATGACTCCTACAATGAGCAGTTCTTC	CAIVNDSYNEQFF
TRBV7-9	-	-	TRBJ2-7	TGTGCCAGCAGCTTCGACCCGGGGGCTCCCTACGAGCAGTACTTC	CASSFDPGAPYEQYF
TRBV12-3/TRBV12-4	TRBD2	-	TRBJ2-3	TGTGCCAGCAGACTAGCGGGGGCCGATGCGCAGTATTTT	CASRLAGADAQYF
TRBV28	-	many	TRBJ2-1	TGTGCCAGCAGTTTTTTTGGAGCCAATGAGCAGTTCTTC	CASSFFGANEQFF
TRBV27	TRBD2	many	TRBJ2-7	TGTGCCAGCAGTATAAGCGGGAGGCCATACGAGCAGTACTTC	CASSISGRPYEQYF
TRBV24-1	TRBD2	many	TRBJ2-5	TGTGCCACCAGTGAGGTCGGGAGGGGGGAGCGAGAGACCCAGTACTTC	CATSEVGRGERETQYF